This is a list of T cell receptor beta chains from one sample in a study of T cell changes during pregnancy in multiple sclerosis. Sequencing was performed with immunoSEQ multiplex PCR; in TCRdb, only in-frame clones are kept and a portion is missing. The profile shows about 66,000 clones, around nine tenths of them singletons. Source: CD8+ T cells from peripheral blood mononuclear cells, taken before pregnancy. The receptors derive from a female donor with multiple sclerosis, enrolled in a pregnancy study. CDR3s include the opening cysteine and the closing phenylalanine or tryptophan. The D gene is left open where the match is weak. The size of a clone is reported for some rows only, either as once, few or many, or as a class for expanded clones.

D: TRBD1
V: TRBV27
J: TRBJ2-7
length: 16
size: -
DNA: TGTGCCAGCAGTTTCTTCACCGTGACAGGGGGCTACGAGCAGTACTTC
CDR3: CASSFFTVTGGYEQYF

D: TRBD1
V: TRBV29-1
J: TRBJ1-1
length: 12
size: -
DNA: TGCAGCGTGACAGGGAGGAGGACTGAAGCTTTCTTT
CDR3: CSVTGRRTEAFF

D: TRBD1
V: TRBV4-1
J: TRBJ1-4
length: 16
size: -
DNA: TGCGCCAGCAGCCAGGGCCCGGGACAGGTGTCTGAAAAACTGTTTTTT
CDR3: CASSQGPGQVSEKLFF

D: -
V: TRBV4-2
J: TRBJ1-2
length: 13
size: -
DNA: TGTGCCAGCAGCCATCAGGAACCATATGGCTACACCTTC
CDR3: CASSHQEPYGYTF

D: -
V: TRBV5-1
J: TRBJ1-4
length: 14
size: -
DNA: TGCGCCAGCAGCTCCCGCTCGCCGGAGGAAAAACTGTTTTTT
CDR3: CASSSRSPEEKLFF

D: -
V: TRBV7-9
J: TRBJ2-1
length: 19
size: -
DNA: TGTGCCAGCAGCTTCCCCCAACGATCGGGGTCTCATGTGGACAATGAGCAGTTCTTC
CDR3: CASSFPQRSGSHVDNEQFF

D: -
V: TRBV2
J: TRBJ2-7
length: 13
size: -
DNA: TGTGCCAGCATGCCAGAACATCCCTACGAGCAGTACTTC
CDR3: CASMPEHPYEQYF

D: -
V: TRBV2
J: TRBJ1-2
length: 13
size: -
DNA: TGTGCCAGCACCCTTCCAGGGGACTATGGCTACACCTTC
CDR3: CASTLPGDYGYTF

D: -
V: TRBV6-5
J: TRBJ1-1
length: 15
size: -
DNA: TGTGCCAGCAGTTACTCGACAGGACCCAACACTGAAGCTTTCTTT
CDR3: CASSYSTGPNTEAFF

D: -
V: TRBV27
J: TRBJ2-7
length: 12
size: -
DNA: TGTGCCAGCAGCGCCTTTCAGGCGGAGCAGTACTTC
CDR3: CASSAFQAEQYF

D: TRBD1
V: TRBV27
J: TRBJ2-1
length: 19
size: -
DNA: TGTGCCAGCAGTCTATGGCTTCCGGGACAGGGAAGCTCCTACAATGAGCAGTTCTTC
CDR3: CASSLWLPGQGSSYNEQFF

D: TRBD2
V: TRBV5-1
J: TRBJ2-1
length: 14
size: -
DNA: TGCGCCAGCCGGGGGAGCGGGGGGGCCAATGAGCAGTTCTTC
CDR3: CASRGSGGANEQFF

D: TRBD2
V: TRBV5-6
J: TRBJ2-7
length: 16
size: -
DNA: TGTGCCAGCAGCTCCGAACCGGGACTAGGGTTGTACGAGCAGTACTTC
CDR3: CASSSEPGLGLYEQYF

D: TRBD2
V: TRBV6-4
J: TRBJ2-5
length: 15
size: -
DNA: TGTGCCAGCAGTGCCTCCCCGGGGGAGGGAGAGACCCAGTACTTC
CDR3: CASSASPGEGETQYF

D: -
V: TRBV19
J: TRBJ1-1
length: 14
size: -
DNA: TGTGCCAGTAGTATAGGACTAGGGAACACTGAAGCTTTCTTT
CDR3: CASSIGLGNTEAFF

D: -
V: TRBV7-3
J: TRBJ2-2
length: 15
size: -
DNA: TGTGCCAGCAGCTCAATGGGAGGGAACACCGGGGAGCTGTTTTTT
CDR3: CASSSMGGNTGELFF

D: -
V: TRBV2
J: TRBJ1-1
length: 13
size: -
DNA: TGTGCCAGACCACAGGGTGGAAGGACTGAAGCTTTCTTT
CDR3: CARPQGGRTEAFF

D: -
V: TRBV7-9
J: TRBJ2-3
length: 15
size: -
DNA: TGTGCCAGCAGCCAAAGGGGGGGCTCCTCAGATACGCAGTATTTT
CDR3: CASSQRGGSSDTQYF

D: -
V: TRBV6-1
J: TRBJ1-1
length: 13
size: few
DNA: TGTGCCAGCAGTGAGAGAAGGAACACTGAAGCTTTCTTT
CDR3: CASSERRNTEAFF

D: -
V: TRBV11-2
J: TRBJ2-1
length: 16
size: -
DNA: TGTGCCAGCAGGAAGACCGACCGAGGCTCCTACAATGAGCAGTTCTTC
CDR3: CASRKTDRGSYNEQFF

D: -
V: TRBV7-9
J: TRBJ2-7
length: 13
size: -
DNA: TGTGCCAGCCGTAGGGAGGGGGACTACGAGCAGTACTTC
CDR3: CASRREGDYEQYF

D: TRBD1
V: TRBV9
J: TRBJ1-4
length: 14
size: few
DNA: TGTGCCAGCAGCGTTACAGGGGCTAATGAAAAACTGTTTTTT
CDR3: CASSVTGANEKLFF

D: -
V: TRBV5-4
J: TRBJ2-7
length: 11
size: -
DNA: TGTGCCAGCAGCTGGGGAGCGGAGCAGTACTTC
CDR3: CASSWGAEQYF